These T cell receptor beta chains were read from a single sample in a study of CD8+CD57+ T cells in acquired aplastic anemia. TCRdb processed the reads anew with MiXCR; each CDR3 protein has one entry. The profile covers fewer than 200,000 distinct CDR3 sequences, with over 40% appearing a single time and 1.8% taken by the ten largest. The specimen sequenced was sorted CD4+, CD8+, or CD8+CD57+ T cells (not recorded which) from PBMCs. All receptors come from a human donor with aplastic anemia. Each CDR3 is given with its conserved first and last residue. D genes are given only for firm matches. Clone size is shown for a subset of rows, as once, few, many or a class of expanded clone.

size: few
D: NA
J: TRBJ2-3
V: TRBV12-3/TRBV12-4
CDR3: CASRGTDTQYF
DNA: TGTGCCAGCAGGGGGACAGATACGCAGTATTTT

size: NA
D: TRBD1
J: TRBJ2-1
V: TRBV6-1
CDR3: CASRDLQGARVGSEQFF
DNA: TGTGCCAGCAGGGATCTTCAGGGGGCGAGGGTGGGCAGTGAGCAGTTCTTC

size: NA
D: NA
J: TRBJ2-7
V: TRBV25-1
CDR3: CARRSGRSLREQYF
DNA: TGTGCCAGAAGATCGGGACGGAGCCTACGAGAGCAGTACTTC

size: NA
D: TRBD1
J: TRBJ2-7
V: TRBV7-9
CDR3: CASSSGRSTGDYEQYF
DNA: TGTGCCAGCAGCTCAGGTAGATCGACAGGGGACTACGAGCAGTACTTC

size: NA
D: NA
J: TRBJ1-2
V: TRBV27
CDR3: CASSADRTVQLFDGYTF
DNA: TGTGCCAGCAGTGCCGACCGGACAGTACAACTATTTGATGGCTACACCTTC

size: few
D: NA
J: TRBJ2-1
V: TRBV15
CDR3: CATSRQQGTRYNEQFF
DNA: TGTGCCACCAGCAGGCAACAGGGCACAAGGTACAATGAGCAGTTCTTC

size: NA
D: TRBD2
J: TRBJ2-7
V: TRBV7-2
CDR3: CASRLAGGPVYEQYF
DNA: TGTGCCAGCAGGTTAGCGGGAGGGCCGGTCTACGAGCAGTACTTC

size: once
D: NA
J: TRBJ2-1
V: TRBV29-1
CDR3: CSLGPLMVYNEQFF
DNA: TGCAGCTTGGGACCGCTAATGGTCTACAATGAGCAGTTCTTC

size: many
D: NA
J: TRBJ2-7
V: TRBV27
CDR3: CASRRQEIYEQYF
DNA: TGTGCCAGCAGGAGACAGGAAATCTACGAGCAGTACTTC

size: many
D: TRBD2
J: TRBJ2-1
V: TRBV29-1
CDR3: CSVMTSGGAGGIEQFF
DNA: TGCAGCGTTATGACTAGCGGGGGGGCGGGGGGCATTGAGCAGTTCTTC

size: NA
D: NA
J: TRBJ1-1
V: TRBV25-1
CDR3: CASSPPGQRNTEAFF
DNA: TGTGCCAGCAGTCCGCCGGGACAAAGGAACACTGAAGCTTTCTTT

size: many
D: TRBD2
J: TRBJ2-3
V: TRBV20-1
CDR3: CSATDLAGGADTQYF
DNA: TGCAGTGCAACAGATCTAGCGGGAGGGGCAGATACGCAGTATTTT

size: NA
D: NA
J: TRBJ2-3
V: TRBV11-2
CDR3: CASTRDKYTDTQYF
DNA: TGTGCCAGCACCCGGGACAAATACACAGATACGCAGTATTTT

size: many
D: NA
J: TRBJ2-7
V: TRBV6-1
CDR3: CAIDSAGEQYF
DNA: TGTGCCATAGATTCAGCCGGGGAGCAGTACTTC

size: NA
D: NA
J: TRBJ2-3
V: TRBV5-4
CDR3: CASSSSVTDTQYF
DNA: TGTGCCAGCAGCAGCTCAGTCACAGATACGCAGTATTTT

size: many
D: NA
J: TRBJ1-6
V: TRBV19
CDR3: CASSVGQKLHF
DNA: TGTGCCAGTAGTGTGGGACAAAAACTCCACTTT

size: few
D: NA
J: TRBJ1-2
V: TRBV7-2
CDR3: CASSSEGYTF
DNA: TGTGCCAGCAGCTCAGAGGGCTACACCTTC

size: few
D: NA
J: TRBJ1-1
V: TRBV28
CDR3: CASGLIRGSEAFF
DNA: TGTGCCAGCGGACTAATTCGAGGGTCTGAAGCTTTCTTT

size: once
D: NA
J: TRBJ2-5
V: TRBV5-1
CDR3: CASSFNPTGQETRYF
DNA: TGCGCCAGCAGCTTCAACCCGACAGGACAAGAGACCCGGTACTTC

size: few
D: TRBD1
J: TRBJ2-1
V: TRBV24-1
CDR3: CATSDGTTGTYNEQFF
DNA: TGTGCCACCAGTGATGGTACGACAGGGACCTACAATGAGCAGTTCTTC

size: many
D: NA
J: TRBJ2-7
V: TRBV5-4
CDR3: CASKSQLLLSEQYF
DNA: TGTGCCAGCAAATCACAGCTTCTGCTTTCGGAGCAGTACTTC

size: NA
D: NA
J: TRBJ2-7
V: TRBV19
CDR3: CASSKTVSYEQYF
DNA: TGTGCCAGTAGTAAGACAGTCTCCTACGAGCAGTACTTC

size: few
D: TRBD1
J: TRBJ2-5
V: TRBV10-3
CDR3: CAISPTGAGETQYF
DNA: TGTGCCATCAGCCCGACAGGGGCAGGCGAGACCCAGTACTTC

size: few
D: NA
J: TRBJ1-4
V: TRBV2
CDR3: CASRSTVINEKLFF
DNA: TGTGCCAGCAGGAGTACAGTTATTAATGAAAAACTGTTTTTT

size: NA
D: NA
J: TRBJ2-1
V: TRBV10-2
CDR3: CASSVSLALGFF
DNA: TGCGCCAGCAGTGTAAGTCTTGCCCTCGGGTTCTTC

size: many
D: NA
J: TRBJ1-5
V: TRBV24-1
CDR3: CATSEGFNQPQHF
DNA: TGTGCCACCAGTGAAGGGTTTAATCAGCCCCAGCATTTT

size: many
D: TRBD1
J: TRBJ1-4
V: TRBV19
CDR3: CASSRIGTGYNEKLFF
DNA: TGTGCCAGTAGTCGAATAGGGACAGGTTACAATGAAAAACTGTTTTTT

size: NA
D: NA
J: TRBJ2-1
V: TRBV4-1
CDR3: CASSQYPGPEEQFF
DNA: TGCGCCAGCAGCCAATATCCGGGACCTGAGGAGCAGTTCTTC

size: NA
D: NA
J: TRBJ2-5
V: TRBV7-6
CDR3: CASSLRDGETQYF
DNA: TGTGCCAGCAGCTTAAGGGATGGAGAGACCCAGTACTTC

size: many
D: TRBD2
J: TRBJ2-5
V: TRBV9
CDR3: CASSVGTSGGGETQYF
DNA: TGTGCCAGCAGCGTTGGGACTAGCGGGGGGGGAGAGACCCAGTACTTC

size: NA
D: TRBD1
J: TRBJ2-1
V: TRBV19
CDR3: CASRKTGGPDTQFF
DNA: TGTGCCAGTAGGAAGACAGGGGGCCCAGATACGCAGTTCTTC

size: NA
D: NA
J: TRBJ2-3
V: TRBV7-9
CDR3: CASTLGADTQYF
DNA: TGTGCCAGCACCCTTGGGGCGGATACGCAGTATTTT

size: few
D: NA
J: TRBJ1-1
V: TRBV6-5
CDR3: CASSNQGIMNTEAFF
DNA: TGTGCCAGCAGTAACCAGGGGATCATGAACACTGAAGCTTTCTTT

size: few
D: NA
J: TRBJ2-2
V: TRBV2
CDR3: CASSEGAKLFF
DNA: TGTGCCAGCAGTGAAGGGGCGAAGCTGTTTTTT

size: NA
D: NA
J: TRBJ2-7
V: TRBV7-2
CDR3: CASSPRRDSHEQYF
DNA: TGTGCCAGCAGCCCAAGGAGGGACTCCCACGAGCAGTACTTC

size: NA
D: TRBD2
J: TRBJ2-3
V: TRBV24-1
CDR3: CASSYSGSGMGDTQYF
DNA: TGTGCCAGCAGTTACTCGGGTAGCGGGATGGGGGATACGCAGTATTTT

size: many
D: NA
J: TRBJ1-5
V: TRBV20-1
CDR3: CSATRGSDSNQPQHF
DNA: TGCAGTGCTACCCGGGGTTCCGATAGCAATCAGCCCCAGCATTTT

size: many
D: TRBD2
J: TRBJ2-1
V: TRBV29-1
CDR3: CSAGGWVGTNEQFF
DNA: TGCAGCGCCGGGGGGTGGGTGGGTACCAATGAGCAGTTCTTC

size: many
D: NA
J: TRBJ2-1
V: TRBV3-1
CDR3: CASSQDLGDNEQFF
DNA: TGTGCCAGCAGCCAAGATTTAGGGGACAATGAGCAGTTCTTC

size: NA
D: NA
J: TRBJ1-1
V: TRBV15
CDR3: CATSRDKNGEAFF
DNA: TGTGCCACCAGCAGAGATAAGAACGGTGAAGCTTTCTTT

size: NA
D: TRBD2
J: TRBJ2-7
V: TRBV20-1
CDR3: CSARDSSGSYEQYF
DNA: TGCAGTGCTAGAGATTCCAGCGGGAGCTACGAGCAGTACTTC

size: many
D: NA
J: TRBJ1-6
V: TRBV7-9
CDR3: CASSLRSLNSPLHF
DNA: TGTGCCAGCAGCTTACGGTCTCTCAATTCACCCCTCCACTTT